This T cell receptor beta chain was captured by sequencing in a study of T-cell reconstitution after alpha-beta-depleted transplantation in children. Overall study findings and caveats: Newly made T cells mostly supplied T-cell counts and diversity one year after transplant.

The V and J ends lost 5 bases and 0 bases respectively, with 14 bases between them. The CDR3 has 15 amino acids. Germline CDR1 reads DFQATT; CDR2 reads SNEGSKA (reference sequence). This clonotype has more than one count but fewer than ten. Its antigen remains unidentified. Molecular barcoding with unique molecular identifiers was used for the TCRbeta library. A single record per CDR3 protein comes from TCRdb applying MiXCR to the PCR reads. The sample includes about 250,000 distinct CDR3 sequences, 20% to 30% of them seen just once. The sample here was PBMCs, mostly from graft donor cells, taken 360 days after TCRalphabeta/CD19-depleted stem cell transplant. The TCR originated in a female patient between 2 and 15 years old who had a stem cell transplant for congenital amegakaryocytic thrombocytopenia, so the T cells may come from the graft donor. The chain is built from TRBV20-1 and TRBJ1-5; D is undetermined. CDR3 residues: CSARPSAYSNQPQHF. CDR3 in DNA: TGCAGTGCTCGACCCTCCGCTTATAGCAATCAGCCCCAGCATTTT.